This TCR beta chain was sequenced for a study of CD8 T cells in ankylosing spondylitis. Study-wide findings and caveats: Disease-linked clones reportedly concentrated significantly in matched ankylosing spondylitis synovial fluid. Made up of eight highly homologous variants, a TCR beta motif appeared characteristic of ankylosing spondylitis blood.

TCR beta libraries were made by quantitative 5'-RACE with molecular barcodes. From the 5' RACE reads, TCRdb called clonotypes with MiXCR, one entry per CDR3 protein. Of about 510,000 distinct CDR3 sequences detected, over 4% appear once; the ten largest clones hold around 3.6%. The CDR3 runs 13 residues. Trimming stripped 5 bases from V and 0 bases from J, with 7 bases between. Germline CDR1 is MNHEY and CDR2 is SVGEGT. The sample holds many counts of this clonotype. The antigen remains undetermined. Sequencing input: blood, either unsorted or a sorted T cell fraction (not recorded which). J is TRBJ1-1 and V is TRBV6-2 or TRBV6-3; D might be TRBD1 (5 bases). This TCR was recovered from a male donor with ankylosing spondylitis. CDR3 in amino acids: CASSIQVNTEAFF. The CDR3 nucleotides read TGTGCCAGCAGTATACAGGTGAACACTGAAGCTTTCTTT.